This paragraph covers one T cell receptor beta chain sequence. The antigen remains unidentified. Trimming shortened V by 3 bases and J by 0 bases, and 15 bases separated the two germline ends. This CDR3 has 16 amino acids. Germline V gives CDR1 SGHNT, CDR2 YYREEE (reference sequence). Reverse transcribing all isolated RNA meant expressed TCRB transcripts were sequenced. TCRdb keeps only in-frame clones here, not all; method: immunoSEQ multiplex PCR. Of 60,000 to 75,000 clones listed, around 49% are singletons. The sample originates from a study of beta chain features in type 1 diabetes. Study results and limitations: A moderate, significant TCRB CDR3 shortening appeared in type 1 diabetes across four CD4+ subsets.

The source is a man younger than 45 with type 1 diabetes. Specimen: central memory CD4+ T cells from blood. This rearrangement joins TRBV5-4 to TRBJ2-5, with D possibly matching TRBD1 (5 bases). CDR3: CASSWVQGPYQETQYF. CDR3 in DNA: TGTGCCAGCAGCTGGGTTCAGGGTCCGTACCAAGAGACCCAGTACTTC.